Below, 31 T cell receptor beta chains from the same sample are listed, as sequenced in a study of T cell changes during pregnancy in multiple sclerosis. The table came from immunoSEQ multiplex PCR; TCRdb's copy has only in-frame clones and leaves some out. This sample has tens of thousands of clones, with over 85% found just once. The sequencing used peripheral blood, collected in the second trimester of pregnancy. These receptor sequences come from a female donor in good health, enrolled as a control in a pregnancy study.

This chain uses TRBV7-2 with TRBJ2-1; TRBD2 matches at 11 bases. The CDR3 covers 16 residues. Germline V CDR1 and CDR2: SGHTA, FQGNSA. The V segment lost 5 bases and the J segment 2 bases; nucleotides outside the gene matches: 5. The CDR3 loop is CASSPGLAGTYNEQFF. CDR3 sequence (DNA): TGTGCCAGCAGCCCCGGACTAGCGGGCACCTACAATGAGCAGTTCTTC.

The genes are TRBV18 and TRBJ1-1; 7 bases line up with TRBD1. Per the germline V gene, CDR1 is KGHSH and CDR2 is LQKENI. CDR3 length: 16 residues. V shed 3 bases and J 3 bases; nucleotides not matched to a gene: 10. The CDR3: CASSPLLDRSDTEAFF. The CDR3 DNA is TGTGCCAGCTCACCCTTATTGGACAGGTCGGACACTGAAGCTTTCTTT.

The CDR3: CASSLTNTNSPLHF. The DNA for the CDR3 is TGTGCCAGCAGCTTAACCAACACTAATTCACCCCTCCACTTT. The chain couples TRBV7-9 to TRBJ1-6; D is uncertain. Per germline, CDR1 SEHNR and CDR2 FQNEAQ (reference sequence). Trimming left V 2 bases short and J 6 bases short, with 8 bases between. The CDR3 runs 14 residues.

This chain connects TRBV4-3 to TRBJ1-5; D is perhaps TRBD1 (5 bases). The germline CDR1 and CDR2 sequences are LGHNA and YSLEER. V was pared by 0 bases and J by 1 base, with 10 bases between. The CDR3 is 16 amino acids. The CDR3 is CASSQDRGESNQPQHF. The CDR3 DNA is TGCGCCAGCAGCCAAGATCGGGGGGAGAGCAATCAGCCCCAGCATTTT.

This clone was counted a single time. The rearrangement joins TRBV4-3 to TRBJ1-4; tentative D call: TRBD1 (6 bases). The CDR3 has 15 residues. Trimming pared 3 bases from V and 1 base from J, leaving 9 bases between. Germline CDR1 is LGHNA and CDR2 is YSLEER. The CDR3 here is CASSHQQGTNEKLFF. The CDR3 DNA reads TGCGCCAGCAGCCACCAACAGGGAACTAATGAAAAACTGTTTTTT.

V is TRBV7-6 and J is TRBJ2-1, with 11 nucleotides matching TRBD2. Germline V gene sequence: CDR1 SGHVS, CDR2 FNYEAQ. V dropped 1 base and J dropped 7; count of bases not matched to a gene: 15. This CDR3 is built from 19 residues. The CDR3 sequence is CASSLGMGSGGALSNEQFF. The DNA of the CDR3 is TGTGCCAGCAGCTTAGGCATGGGTAGCGGGGGGGCCTTGTCAAATGAGCAGTTCTTC.

V gene TRBV28 combines with J gene TRBJ1-2; TRBD1 matches 8 bases. V was clipped by 2 bases and J by 4 bases; unmatched bases: 0. Germline V gives CDR1 MDHEN, CDR2 SYDVKM. The CDR3 contains 13 residues. The CDR3: CASSLGQGYGYTF. The CDR3, as DNA: TGTGCCAGCAGTTTAGGACAGGGCTATGGCTACACCTTC.

The chain joins TRBV7-9 to TRBJ1-5; possibly TRBD1 for D (6 bases). This CDR3 is built from 12 residues. V was trimmed by 9 bases and J by 4 bases, leaving 10 bases between them. Germline CDR1 is SEHNR and CDR2 is FQNEAQ (reference sequence). The CDR3 DNA reads TGTGCCAGTTCAGGGGTGAATCAGCCCCAGCATTTT. Encoded protein: CASSGVNQPQHF.

The chain links TRBV5-1 to TRBJ2-2, with 8 bases fitting TRBD2. Germline V gene sequence: CDR1 SGHRS, CDR2 YFSETQ. V trimming: 0 bases; J trimming: 4 bases; junction bases outside the gene matches: 2. The CDR3 totals 15 residues. CDR3 sequence reads: CASSLERGSTGELFF. CDR3 bases: TGCGCCAGCAGCTTGGAGCGGGGGAGCACCGGGGAGCTGTTTTTT. Filled out from reference TRBV5-1 and TRBJ2-2, the complete variable domain reads KAGVTQTPRYLIKTRGQQVTLSCSPISGHRSVSWYQQTPGQGLQFLFEYFSETQRNKGNFPGRFSGRQFSNSRSEMNVSTLELGDSALYLCASSLERGSTGELFFGEGSRLTVL.

This sequence joins TRBV30 and TRBJ2-7, with D possibly TRBD2 on 6 matching bases. Trimming took 4 bases from V and 1 from J, leaving 11 bases between them. The CDR3 is 13 amino acids. Per germline, CDR1 GTSNPN and CDR2 SVGIG (reference sequence). CDR3 protein: CAWTVGGSYEQYF. CDR3 bases: TGTGCCTGGACCGTGGGGGGTTCCTACGAGCAGTACTTC.

The chain employs TRBV9 and TRBJ2-3; possible D gene TRBD2, 6 bases. V was pared by 0 bases and J by 10 bases, with 12 bases between. The CDR3 has 13 amino acids. Germline loops: CDR1 SGDLS, CDR2 YYNGEE. CDR3 in amino acids: CASSVGASAAQYF. The CDR3 DNA reads as TGTGCCAGCAGCGTAGGGGCTAGCGCGGCGCAGTATTTT.

The V gene is TRBV7-9, the J gene TRBJ1-1; D is perhaps TRBD1 (5 bases). The germline V gene encodes CDR1 SEHNR and CDR2 FQNEAQ (reference sequence). The CDR3 totals 13 residues. V was clipped by 5 bases and J by 7 bases, with 14 bases between them. CDR3 bases: TGTGCCAGCAGCCGCCCGGTTGACAGTGAAGCTTTCTTT. It is translated as CASSRPVDSEAFF.

The chain carries TRBV4-1 and TRBJ2-2; 7 nucleotides align to TRBD1. V gave up 3 bases and J gave up 4 bases; unmatched junction bases: 8. The CDR3 consists of 16 residues. The germline V gene has CDR1 MGHRA and CDR2 YSYEKL. The CDR3 DNA follows: TGCGCCAGCAGCCATCCCGGGACAGAAGTCACCGGGGAGCTGTTTTTT. Encoded protein: CASSHPGTEVTGELFF.

The rearrangement joins TRBV7-8 to TRBJ1-2, with 7 bases that match TRBD1. Looked up from germline, CDR1 is SGHVS and CDR2 is FQNEAQ. V lost 5 bases and J lost 2; bases outside the gene matches: 14. CDR3 length: 17 residues. The CDR3 bases are TGTGCCAGCAGCCTGGGGCTTTTGGGACAGCCAAACTATGGCTACACCTTC. It is translated as CASSLGLLGQPNYGYTF.

The CDR3 DNA reads TGTGCCAGCTCACCAGAGGAGGAGGCTAATGAAAAACTGTTTTTT. Residues: CASSPEEEANEKLFF. The gene calls are TRBV18 and TRBJ1-4; D not certain. The germline V and J ends were trimmed by 2 bases and 3 bases, with 10 bases remaining between them. The CDR3 contains 15 residues. Germline V lookup: CDR1 KGHSH, CDR2 LQKENI. The variable domain in full, with the rest retrieved from reference TRBV18 and TRBJ1-4, is NAGVMQNPRHLVRRRGQEARLRCSPMKGHSHVYWYRQLPEEGLKFMVYLQKENIIDESGMPKERFSAEFPKEGPSILRIQQVVRGDSAAYFCASSPEEEANEKLFFGSGTQLSVL.

The gene calls are TRBV5-4 and TRBJ2-3; TRBD2 matches 8 bases. J gave up 1 base and V 3 bases, and 4 bases lay outside the gene matches. This CDR3 has 15 amino acids. The germline CDR1 and CDR2 sequences are SGHNT and YYREEE (reference sequence). The CDR3 bases are TGTGCCAGCAGCTCGGGGGGGGCCGGCACAGATACGCAGTATTTT. This sequence encodes CASSSGGAGTDTQYF.

This clone was found a few times. This rearrangement joins TRBV28 to TRBJ1-4; TRBD1 aligns across 7 bases. This CDR3 comprises 14 residues. After removal of 6 bases from V and 7 bases from J, the junction contained 8 bases not matched to a gene. Looked up from germline, CDR1 is MDHEN and CDR2 is SYDVKM. CDR3 sequence (DNA): TGTGCCAGCAGGCCGGGACAGTCGAGTGAAAAACTGTTTTTT. Translated, it gives CASRPGQSSEKLFF.

This chain links TRBV19 with TRBJ1-5, with 7 bases fitting TRBD1. Looked up from germline, CDR1 is LNHDA and CDR2 is SQIVND (reference sequence). The CDR3 extends over 14 amino acids. Germline trimming cut 10 bases from V and 0 bases from J; bases unmatched to any gene: 6. CDR3 nucleotide sequence: TGTGCCACAGGACAGGCGTATAGCAATCAGCCCCAGCATTTT. Amino acid sequence: CATGQAYSNQPQHF. Full variable domain (remainder filled in from reference TRBV19 and TRBJ1-5): DGGITQSPKYLFRKEGQNVTLSCEQNLNHDAMYWYRQDPGQGLRLIYYSQIVNDFQKGDIAEGYSVSREKKESFPLTVTSAQKNPTAFYLCATGQAYSNQPQHFGDGTRLSIL.

Of note for this clone: Other DNA sequences within the sample encode an identical CDR3. The chain recombines TRBV7-2 with TRBJ1-5; the D gene is possibly TRBD1 (5 bases). Per the germline V gene, CDR1 is SGHTA and CDR2 is FQGNSA. V dropped 5 bases and J dropped 7 bases, with 12 bases sitting between them. The CDR3 runs to 13 residues. As DNA, the CDR3 is TGTGCCAGCAGCCCCCAGGGATACCAGCCCCAGCATTTT. It codes for CASSPQGYQPQHF.

The chain combines TRBV7-2 with TRBJ2-7, with unresolved D. From germline, CDR1 is SGHTA and CDR2 FQGNSA. This CDR3 is built from 14 residues. Trimming left V 1 base short and J 2 bases short, with 9 bases between. This CDR3 reads CASSLDVTAYEQYF. In DNA, the CDR3 is TGTGCCAGCAGCTTAGACGTCACAGCCTACGAGCAGTACTTC.

The chain has TRBV6-5 and TRBJ2-1; D is possibly TRBD1 (6 bases). V lost 2 bases to trimming and J lost 9 bases, with 8 bases between them. The CDR3 loop spans 12 amino acids. Germline CDR1 reads MNHEY; CDR2 reads SVGAGI. The CDR3 here is CASSYPDSEQFF. The CDR3 nucleotides are TGTGCCAGCAGTTACCCGGACAGTGAGCAGTTCTTC.

V and J are TRBV7-9 and TRBJ2-2; 7 nucleotides line up with TRBD1. The germline gives CDR1 SEHNR, CDR2 FQNEAQ (reference sequence). The CDR3 covers 13 residues. The V segment lost 2 bases and the J segment 6 bases; nucleotides outside the gene matches: 0. CDR3 sequence reads: CASSLQGAGELFF. The CDR3 DNA is TGTGCCAGCAGCTTACAGGGGGCCGGGGAGCTGTTTTTT.

The chain is built from TRBV7-8 and TRBJ1-1; D uncertain. The germline V gene has CDR1 SGHVS and CDR2 FQNEAQ. The CDR3 extends over 14 amino acids. V was clipped by 0 bases and J by 4 bases, with 9 bases between them. For the CDR3, the DNA is TGTGCCAGCAGCTTAGCGGGAGGGTCCACTGAAGCTTTCTTT. Translating it yields CASSLAGGSTEAFF.

The chain employs TRBV29-1 and TRBJ1-1, with unresolved D. The CDR3 is 14 residues long. Trimming removed 7 bases at V and 4 bases at J, with 19 bases between. CDR1 is SQVTM, CDR2 ANQGSEA, per germline. The CDR3 region is CSAYSGHSSTEAFF. The CDR3 DNA is TGCAGCGCATACTCGGGTCACTCCAGCACTGAAGCTTTCTTT.

This clone showed up just once. CDR3 DNA sequence: TGTGCCAGCAAAAAGACGGGAGAGAATGAAAAACTGTTTTTT. It translates to CASKKTGENEKLFF. This chain uses TRBV7-9 with TRBJ1-4; D gene unclear. Germline CDR1 SEHNR, CDR2 FQNEAQ (reference sequence). Trimming removed 7 bases from V and 5 bases from J, with 14 bases in between. This CDR3 has 14 residues.

This chain uses TRBV27 with TRBJ2-3, with TRBD2 identical over 11 bases. Germline loops: CDR1 MNHEY, CDR2 SMNVEV (reference sequence). With V trimmed by 6 bases and J by 2 bases, 4 bases remained unmatched. The CDR3 runs to 15 residues. For the CDR3, the DNA is TGTGCCAGCAGCTTAGCGGGGGGGCCCACAGATACGCAGTATTTT. This codes for CASSLAGGPTDTQYF.

The V call is TRBV7-2, the J call TRBJ2-1; TRBD2 matches at 12 bases. The CDR3 runs to 17 residues. With 5 bases clipped from V and 9 bases from J, the junction kept 14 bases outside the gene matches. CDR1 is SGHTA, CDR2 FQGNSA, per germline. CDR3 amino acids: CASSRRGPSGGAGEQFF. CDR3 sequence (DNA): TGTGCCAGCAGCCGTAGGGGGCCTAGCGGGGGGGCTGGTGAGCAGTTCTTC.

This chain connects TRBV4-1 to TRBJ1-5; a possible D gene is TRBD1 (5 bases). The CDR3 covers 14 residues. V lost 3 bases and J lost 2, with 8 bases in between. Germline CDR1 is MGHRA and CDR2 is YSYEKL. The CDR3 nucleotides read TGCGCCAGCAGCCATGGCAGGGGCAATCAGCCCCAGCATTTT. This gives the protein CASSHGRGNQPQHF.

This clone came up once. The rearrangement joins TRBV14 to TRBJ2-1, with 8 bases identical to TRBD2. Germline CDR1 reads SGHDN; CDR2 reads FVKESK. The CDR3 sequence is 15 residues long. J gave up 0 bases and V 3 bases, and 1 base lay outside the gene matches. The chain's CDR3 is CASSQSGGSYNEQFF. CDR3 coding DNA: TGTGCCAGCAGCCAGAGCGGGGGCTCCTACAATGAGCAGTTCTTC.

The chain combines TRBV6-5 with TRBJ1-1, with D perhaps matching TRBD1 (5 bases). Trimming pared 4 bases from V and 4 bases from J, leaving 10 bases between. CDR3 length: 13 residues. Germline-derived CDR1 and CDR2 are MNHEY and SVGAGI. The CDR3 sequence is CASSFQGGTEAFF. The DNA of the CDR3 is TGTGCCAGCAGTTTTCAGGGTGGCACTGAAGCTTTCTTT.

The rearrangement joins TRBV13 to TRBJ2-7; D is perhaps TRBD1 (6 bases). Per germline, CDR1 PRHDT and CDR2 FYEKMQ (reference sequence). V was clipped by 0 bases and J by 6 bases, with 9 bases between them. The length of the CDR3 is 13 residues. The DNA for the CDR3 is TGTGCCAGCAGCTTAGGTAACAGGGTCGAGCAGTACTTC. Protein product: CASSLGNRVEQYF.